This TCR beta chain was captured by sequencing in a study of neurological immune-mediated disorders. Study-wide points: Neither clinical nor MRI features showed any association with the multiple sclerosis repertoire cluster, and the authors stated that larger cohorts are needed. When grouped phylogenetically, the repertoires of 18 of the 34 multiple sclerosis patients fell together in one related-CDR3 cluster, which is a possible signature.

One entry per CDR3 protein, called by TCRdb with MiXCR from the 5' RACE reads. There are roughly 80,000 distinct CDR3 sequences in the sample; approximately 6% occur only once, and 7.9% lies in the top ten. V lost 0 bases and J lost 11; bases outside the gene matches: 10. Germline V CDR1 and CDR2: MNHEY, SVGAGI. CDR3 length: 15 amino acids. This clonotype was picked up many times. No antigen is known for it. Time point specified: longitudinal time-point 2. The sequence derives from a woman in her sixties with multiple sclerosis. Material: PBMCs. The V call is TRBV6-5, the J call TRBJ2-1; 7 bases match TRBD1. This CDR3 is CASSYSGGSVMKQFF. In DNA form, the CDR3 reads TGTGCCAGCAGTTACTCAGGGGGCAGCGTAATGAAGCAGTTCTTC.